This T cell receptor (beta chain) was sequenced during a study of cytomegalovirus exposure and HLA in healthy donors. This CDR3 is 15 amino acids long. V was pared by 4 bases and J by 0 bases, with 10 bases between. Germline-derived CDR1 and CDR2 are SGHTA and FQGNSA. The PCR used 60 Vbeta and 13 Jbeta primers. Sequenced by immunoSEQ multiplex PCR; TCRdb stores in-frame clones only, minus some. The sample table sets out 130,000 or so clones. The V gene is TRBV7-2, the J gene TRBJ2-1, with D tentatively TRBD2 (5 bases). The sequencing sample was made of PBMCs. The receptor comes from a woman aged 35 to 49 in good health and CMV-seronegative. The CDR3 here is CASSYGVGSYNEQFF. The DNA for the CDR3 is TGTGCCAGCAGCTACGGGGTCGGCTCCTACAATGAGCAGTTCTTC.